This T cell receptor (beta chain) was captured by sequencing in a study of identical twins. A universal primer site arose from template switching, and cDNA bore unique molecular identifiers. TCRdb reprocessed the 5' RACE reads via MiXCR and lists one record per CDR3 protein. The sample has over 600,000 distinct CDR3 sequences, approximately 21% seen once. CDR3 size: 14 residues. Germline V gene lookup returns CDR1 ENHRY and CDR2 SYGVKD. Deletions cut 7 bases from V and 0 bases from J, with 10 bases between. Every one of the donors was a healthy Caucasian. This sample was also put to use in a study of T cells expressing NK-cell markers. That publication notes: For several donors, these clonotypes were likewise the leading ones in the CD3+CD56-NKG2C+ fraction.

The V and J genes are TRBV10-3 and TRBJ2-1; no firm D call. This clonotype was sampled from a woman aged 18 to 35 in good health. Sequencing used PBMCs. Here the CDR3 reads CAITPHPSYNEQFF. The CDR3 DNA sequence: TGTGCCATCACCCCACATCCCTCCTACAATGAGCAGTTCTTC.